The sequence of this T cell receptor beta chain was determined in a study of T cell responses to AZD1222 COVID-19 vaccine. Overall study results and limits: In a largely white British group with more females than males, clonal diversity was possibly underestimated. Only a handful of people who got AZD1222 tested seropositive at baseline. Two doses of AZD1222 preceded a rise in Spike-specific TCR breadth and depth. Spike was spanned by vaccine-associated CD4 TCRs, with dominance at 160-218 and 743-854.

A word on this clone: The antigen is unknown.

Assay: immunoSEQ multiplex PCR; the TCRdb copy retains only in-frame clones and omits some. The repertoire holds 200,000 to 250,000 clones, with 93% as singletons. Germline CDR1 is LNHNV and CDR2 is YYDKDF (reference sequence). V was shortened by 8 bases and J by 2 bases, with 10 bases between the two germline ends. The CDR3 has 12 amino acids. The chain has TRBV15 and TRBJ2-7; tentatively, D is TRBD1 (5 bases). The receptor comes from an adult in good health. The starting material was peripheral blood, obtained on day 0 of MenACWY control vaccination. This CDR3 is CATSQGPYEQYF. DNA for the CDR3: TGTGCCACCTCCCAGGGTCCCTACGAGCAGTACTTC.